The 29 T cell receptor beta chains reported below all come from one sample, sequenced in a study of T-cell reconstitution after alpha-beta-depleted transplantation in children. Construction of the TCRbeta library involved unique molecular identifiers. From the PCR reads, TCRdb called clonotypes with MiXCR, one entry per CDR3 protein. This table has over 90,000 distinct CDR3 sequences, 4.5% to 7.5% appearing once. This specimen consisted of PBMCs, mostly from graft donor cells, obtained 60 days after TCRalphabeta/CD19-depleted stem cell transplant. These receptor sequences come from a female patient aged 2 to 10 who had a stem cell transplant for Fanconi anemia, so the T cells may come from the graft donor.

This clonotype was observed at least ten times. The V gene is TRBV6-1, the J gene TRBJ2-3, with 8 bases fitting TRBD2. Per the germline V gene, CDR1 is MNHNS and CDR2 is SASEGT. Trimming took 8 bases from V and 3 from J; bases not matched to a gene: 4. The CDR3 is 13 residues long. In DNA form, the CDR3 reads TGTGCCAGCGTCCCTAGCGGGACAGATACGCAGTATTTT. It codes for CASVPSGTDTQYF.

This clonotype was counted at least ten times. This rearrangement joins TRBV6-5 to TRBJ2-5; no reliable D call. This CDR3 is built from 15 residues. The V and J ends lost 0 bases and 1 base respectively, with 9 bases between them. Per germline, CDR1 MNHEY and CDR2 SVGAGI. The CDR3 DNA reads TGTGCCAGCAGTTACTCCTTGAGGACCCAAGAGACCCAGTACTTC. Its protein product is CASSYSLRTQETQYF.

Judged by abundance, this clonotype is medium-sized. The chain combines TRBV5-1 with TRBJ2-1; D ambiguous. From germline, CDR1 is SGHRS and CDR2 YFSETQ. The CDR3 is made up of 15 amino acids. The V end lost 1 base, the J end lost 4 bases, and 12 bases lay between the germline ends. The CDR3 DNA follows: TGCGCCAGCAGCTTGTCCGCAGGTGTGTACAATGAGCAGTTCTTC. This codes for CASSLSAGVYNEQFF.

This clonotype has at least ten counts. The chain has TRBV28 and TRBJ2-7, with 13 bases identical to TRBD2. This CDR3 region has 16 residues. CDR1 MDHEN and CDR2 SYDVKM come from the germline V gene. The V and J ends lost 8 bases and 0 bases, in that order; junction bases with no gene match: 7. The CDR3 sequence: CASGTSGETYSYEQYF. The DNA for the CDR3 is TGTGCCAGCGGGACTAGCGGGGAGACTTACTCCTACGAGCAGTACTTC.

This clonotype was recorded many times. CDR3 region: CASSRLPGDTGELFF. The DNA for the CDR3 is TGTGCCAGCTCACGCTTACCAGGGGACACCGGGGAGCTGTTTTTT. The rearrangement joins TRBV18 to TRBJ2-2, with a tentative D call TRBD1 (6 bases). The CDR3 sequence is 15 residues long. Trimming shortened V by 4 bases and J by 3 bases, and 12 bases separated the two germline ends. Germline CDR1 is KGHSH and CDR2 is LQKENI.

This clonotype occurred many times. The rearrangement joins TRBV4-1 to TRBJ2-3, with TRBD2 matching 10 bases. The trim removed 0 bases at V and 2 bases at J, leaving 11 bases unmatched. Germline CDR1 MGHRA, CDR2 YSYEKL. This CDR3 region has 19 residues. This CDR3 reads CASSQDGGAGLAVTDTQYF. The CDR3 region has the DNA TGCGCCAGCAGCCAAGATGGGGGGGCCGGACTAGCGGTCACAGATACGCAGTATTTT.

The chain has TRBV2 and TRBJ2-7, with 7 bases fitting TRBD1. Germline trimming cut 10 bases from V and 4 bases from J; bases unmatched to any gene: 19. The CDR3 covers 16 residues. Germline CDR1 and CDR2: SNHLY and FYNNEI. DNA for the CDR3: TGTGCCACCCAACGAATTCGGGACAGACTTTCGTACGAGCAGTACTTC. This sequence encodes CATQRIRDRLSYEQYF. Based on the CDR3 plus reference TRBV2 and TRBJ2-7, the full variable domain is EPEVTQTPSHQVTQMGQEVILRCVPISNHLYFYWYRQILGQKVEFLVSFYNNEISEKSEIFDDQFSVERPDGSNFTLKIRSTKLEDSAMYFCATQRIRDRLSYEQYFGPGTRLTVT.

This clonotype was detected many times. This chain links TRBV20-1 with TRBJ2-5, with no clear D. V was pared by 1 base and J by 4 bases, with 4 bases between. This CDR3 is 11 amino acids long. CDR1 and CDR2 (germline): DFQATT, SNEGSKA (reference sequence). This chain's CDR3 is CSARVAETQYF. The CDR3 DNA sequence: TGCAGTGCTAGAGTTGCAGAGACCCAGTACTTC.

This clonotype was observed many times. This sequence joins TRBV3-1 and TRBJ1-5; a possible D gene is TRBD1 (6 bases). Germline V gives CDR1 LGHDT, CDR2 YNNKEL (reference sequence). The CDR3 length is 14 residues. V was trimmed by 4 bases and J by 2 bases, leaving 9 bases between them. The CDR3 reads CASSPSGGNQPQHF. In DNA form, the CDR3 reads TGTGCCAGCAGCCCTTCAGGGGGCAATCAGCCCCAGCATTTT.

The chain uses TRBV11-2 and TRBJ2-7, with 10 positions matching TRBD2. Trimming at V came to 5 bases and at J to 0 bases, leaving 13 bases not matched to a gene. Germline V gene sequence: CDR1 SGHAT, CDR2 FQNNGV. The CDR3 loop spans 18 amino acids. This CDR3 is CASSPLPTSGVLSYEQYF. The CDR3 DNA is TGTGCCAGCAGCCCCCTCCCAACTAGCGGGGTTCTCTCCTACGAGCAGTACTTC.

The table lists this clonotype with a count of one. The chain uses TRBV18 and TRBJ2-1; 8 nucleotides match TRBD1. Trimming cost V 4 bases and J 3 bases; bases outside gene matches: 8. In germline, CDR1 is KGHSH, CDR2 LQKENI. CDR3 length: 16 residues. The CDR3 bases are TGTGCCAGCTCACGACCGCAACAGGGGGACTACAATGAGCAGTTCTTC. Protein: CASSRPQQGDYNEQFF.

This clonotype was seen ten or more times. V and J are TRBV10-3 and TRBJ2-1, with TRBD2 as a possible D gene (5 bases). Germline loops: CDR1 ENHRY, CDR2 SYGVKD. The CDR3 loop spans 13 amino acids. The germline V and J ends were trimmed by 9 bases and 0 bases, with 9 bases remaining between them. The CDR3 bases are TGTGCCATAACGACTAACTCCTACAATGAGCAGTTCTTC. This gives the protein CAITTNSYNEQFF.

This clonotype was detected many times. This chain uses TRBV28 with TRBJ2-1, with D possibly matching TRBD2 (6 bases). Germline V gene data show CDR1 as MDHEN and CDR2 as SYDVKM. This CDR3 region has 14 residues. Trimming shortened V by 0 bases and J by 6 bases, and 9 bases separated the two germline ends. Here the CDR3 DNA reads TGTGCCAGCAGTTTATGGCGGGGAGGCAATGAGCAGTTCTTC. The encoded protein is CASSLWRGGNEQFF. Based on the CDR3 plus reference TRBV28 and TRBJ2-1, the full variable domain is DVKVTQSSRYLVKRTGEKVFLECVQDMDHENMFWYRQDPGLGLRLIYFSYDVKMKEKGDIPEGYSVSREKKERFSLILESASTNQTSMYLCASSLWRGGNEQFFGPGTRLTVL.

This clonotype came up a few times. This chain joins TRBV4-1 and TRBJ1-4, with D maybe TRBD1 (5 bases). This CDR3 spans 13 amino acids. Trimming cost V 7 bases and J 7 bases, with 13 bases left between them. Germline lookup yields CDR1 MGHRA and CDR2 YSYEKL. DNA for the CDR3: TGCGCCAGCACCGGCACAGGACGTGAAAAACTGTTTTTT. Translating gives CASTGTGREKLFF.

In its sample, this clonotype was seen a few times. V gene TRBV7-8 combines with J gene TRBJ2-7; D may be TRBD2 (5 bases). CDR1 and CDR2 (germline): SGHVS, FQNEAQ. There are 14 residues in the CDR3. V gave up 8 bases and J gave up 6 bases, with 20 bases separating them. The CDR3 reads CASGLPRQAVEQYF. CDR3 bases: TGTGCCAGCGGACTCCCCCGCCAGGCAGTCGAGCAGTACTTC.

In its sample, this clonotype ranks as medium-sized (0.01 to 0.1%). The chain employs TRBV24-1 and TRBJ1-5, with 7 bases identical to TRBD1. CDR3 length: 14 residues. CDR1 and CDR2 from the germline V gene are KGHDR and SFDVKD. V dropped 9 bases and J dropped 3; count of bases not matched to a gene: 7. In DNA, the CDR3 is TGTGCCACCTCGGGAGGGGGCGTCAATCAGCCCCAGCATTTT. Its protein product is CATSGGGVNQPQHF.

This clonotype has a count of ten or more. The V and J genes are TRBV12-3 or TRBV12-4 and TRBJ2-6; weak D call: TRBD1 (6 bases). The ends were cut back, 5 bases at V and 0 bases at J, with 14 bases in the middle. The CDR3 contains 17 residues. The CDR3 sequence: CASSMDSLSSGANVLTF. CDR3 coding DNA: TGTGCCAGCAGTATGGACAGTTTAAGCTCTGGGGCCAACGTCCTGACTTTC.

This clonotype was picked up many times. The chain combines TRBV15 with TRBJ2-5, with TRBD1 as a possible D gene (6 bases). Trimming cost V 0 bases and J 2 bases, with 13 bases left between them. The germline V gene has CDR1 LNHNV and CDR2 YYDKDF (reference sequence). The CDR3 has 16 residues. The CDR3, as DNA: TGTGCCACCAGCAGAGATCCCCCAGGGGCTCAAGAGACCCAGTACTTC. Its translation: CATSRDPPGAQETQYF. Filled out from reference TRBV15 and TRBJ2-5, the complete variable domain reads DAMVIQNPRYQVTQFGKPVTLSCSQTLNHNVMYWYQQKSSQAPKLLFHYYDKDFNNEADTPDNFQSRRPNTSFCFLDIRSPGLGDTAMYLCATSRDPPGAQETQYFGPGTRLLVL.

This clonotype was recorded many times. This chain joins TRBV20-1 and TRBJ2-3; TRBD2 matches 15 bases. The germline V gene encodes CDR1 DFQATT and CDR2 SNEGSKA (reference sequence). The J segment lost 7 bases and the V segment lost 0 bases, leaving 20 bases of the junction unmatched. The CDR3 consists of 21 residues. The CDR3 sequence is CSAREMEGAGLAGGPVYTQYF. CDR3 DNA: TGCAGTGCTAGAGAGATGGAGGGCGCCGGACTAGCGGGGGGGCCAGTATATACGCAGTATTTT.

The table lists this clonotype with many counts. The rearrangement links TRBV7-3 to TRBJ2-1; 7 positions match TRBD1. The CDR3 spans 15 residues. The J segment lost 1 base and the V segment lost 0 bases, leaving 0 bases of the junction unmatched. Germline CDR1 SGHTA, CDR2 FQGTGA. The CDR3 spells CASSLTGQSYNEQFF. CDR3 coding DNA: TGTGCCAGCAGCTTAACGGGACAGTCCTACAATGAGCAGTTCTTC.

The V and J genes are TRBV27 and TRBJ2-1, with 11 positions matching TRBD2. J gave up 4 bases and V 6 bases, and 5 bases lay outside the gene matches. This CDR3 has 15 amino acids. Germline V gene lookup returns CDR1 MNHEY and CDR2 SMNVEV (reference sequence). The CDR3 loop is CASSQLAGVYNEQFF. In DNA form, the CDR3 reads TGTGCCAGCAGCCAACTAGCGGGAGTGTACAATGAGCAGTTCTTC.

This clonotype was seen at least ten times. CDR3 protein: CASSNRLQNTGELFF. Written as DNA, the CDR3 is TGTGCCAGCAGCAACAGACTCCAGAACACCGGGGAGCTGTTTTTT. The J gene is TRBJ2-2, the V gene TRBV11-2; D is ambiguous. The ends were cut back, 5 bases at V and 1 base at J, with 11 bases in the middle. The CDR3 loop spans 15 amino acids. Germline values: CDR1 SGHAT, CDR2 FQNNGV.

This clonotype was observed at least ten times. This chain links TRBV29-1 with TRBJ2-3; D is uncertain. Trimming stripped 4 bases from V and 5 bases from J, with 7 bases between. CDR1 is SQVTM and CDR2 is ANQGSEA in the germline V gene. The CDR3 runs to 11 residues. The DNA of the CDR3 is TGCAGCGTTGGCTGGGGAGATACGCAGTATTTT. Protein product: CSVGWGDTQYF.

The gene calls are TRBV28 and TRBJ1-4; D gene uncertain. V shed 6 bases and J shed 7 bases, with 9 bases lying between them. Germline CDR1 MDHEN, CDR2 SYDVKM. The CDR3 covers 12 residues. CDR3 sequence reads: CASRGSGEKLFF. In DNA form, the CDR3 reads TGTGCCAGCAGGGGGAGTGGTGAAAAACTGTTTTTT.

This clonotype was seen repeatedly, ten times or more. V and J are TRBV11-3 and TRBJ1-1; D is ambiguous. V was cut by 1 base and J by 5 bases, with 8 bases left in between. Germline CDR1 and CDR2: SGHNT and YENEEA. The CDR3 runs 13 residues. Written as DNA, the CDR3 is TGTGCCAGCAGCTTAGGATTTAGTACTGAAGCTTTCTTT. Translating gives CASSLGFSTEAFF.

This clonotype was recorded at least ten times. The chain links TRBV18 to TRBJ2-6; no reliable D call. V dropped 2 bases and J dropped 0 bases, with 14 bases sitting between them. Germline loops: CDR1 KGHSH, CDR2 LQKENI. The CDR3 is made up of 18 amino acids. CDR3 bases: TGTGCCAGCTCACCATCGAACGCAGGTCTCTCTGGGGCCAACGTCCTGACTTTC. Its protein product is CASSPSNAGLSGANVLTF.

This clonotype was recorded at least ten times. This rearrangement joins TRBV5-1 to TRBJ2-5, with D perhaps TRBD1 (6 bases). CDR1 is SGHRS and CDR2 is YFSETQ in the germline V gene. The CDR3 is 16 amino acids. Trimming stripped 3 bases from V and 1 base from J, with 16 bases between. The CDR3 DNA reads TGCGCCAGCAGCTCCTACAGGGTAGGGGGCCAAGAGACCCAGTACTTC. Translated: CASSSYRVGGQETQYF.

This clonotype was counted between two and nine times. The gene calls are TRBV11-2 and TRBJ1-4; D not resolved. This CDR3 is 13 amino acids long. V lost 1 base to trimming and J lost 8 bases, with 8 bases between them. Germline CDR1 and CDR2: SGHAT and FQNNGV. The CDR3 coding sequence is TGTGCCAGCAGCTTAGGGGTGGGGGAAAAACTGTTTTTT. Translated: CASSLGVGEKLFF.

Only a few counts were recorded for this clonotype. The CDR3 region has the DNA TGTGCCAGCAGCCCCGCCGGGACTATCCAAGAGACCCAGTACTTC. Its protein product is CASSPAGTIQETQYF. This sequence joins TRBV11-2 and TRBJ2-5; 7 nucleotides line up with TRBD2. Per the germline V gene, CDR1 is SGHAT and CDR2 is FQNNGV. This CDR3 is 15 amino acids long. V shed 5 bases, J shed 1 base, and the junction held 7 bases outside the gene matches.